This TCR beta chain appears in the sequencing data of a study of somatic mutations in cytotoxic T cells in rheumatoid arthritis (dated by TCRdb to about 2017). Notes on the research overall: Right after diagnosis and prior to the start of any treatment, more than 25 ml EDTA of peripheral blood was drawn from patients. TCRB deep sequencing was performed for 65 rheumatoid arthritis patients and roughly 20 healthy controls. The median ages of the patient and control groups were essentially identical. A FACSAria II or Sony SH800 was used to flow-sort some V beta antibody-stained T-cell populations at nearly 100% purity, and TCRB sequencing was also done on sorted V beta1+ cells. The study asked whether expanded CD8+ T-cell clones in newly diagnosed, untreated rheumatoid arthritis carry somatic mutations, and used TCRB deep sequencing to characterize clonality.

Genomic DNA underwent TCRB CDR3 sequencing using the immunoSEQ assay. In the authors' own workflow: Patient CD8+ clones larger than 1% were compared against published virus-specific TCRB sequences, and only a few matched. The analyses included only productive TCRB rearrangements. A clone was defined by a unique TCRB CDR3 sequence, and clonality was computed as a productive clonality index based on Shannon entropy. Repertoire overlap between two samples was calculated from the template counts of each clone relative to total templates per sample. A correlation with a Spearman r of roughly 0.66 was found between V-gene usage by flow cytometry and V-gene usage by TCRB sequencing. TCRdb retrieved this table from immuneACCESS and kept in-frame rearrangements only. Not all clones are present; in checked studies, unresolved V genes account for under half, and no reason is known for the remainder. That table is the source of V, J and clone size, and D and trimming were worked out from the DNA. In all, the sample holds about 18,000 clones, and about 80% of those were seen once. The ten most abundant clones make up 28% of the sample.

Flow cytometry confirmed the purity of CD4+ and CD8+ cells that had been isolated by positive magnetic bead selection on an AutoMACS. Clonal expansions were first screened by flow cytometry with a TCR V beta antibody panel, then characterized by TCRB deep sequencing of sorted CD8+ fractions. Ficoll-Paque PLUS density gradient separation was used to isolate peripheral blood mononuclear cells. Nucleospin Tissue or Tissue XS kits were used to extract DNA from CD4-enriched, CD8-enriched or PBMC samples, and a Qubit 2.0 fluorometer was used for quantification. On the study overall, not on this receptor specifically: CD8+ clonality increased with age in patients (Spearman r of about 0.49) but not in healthy controls. The antigen targets of the expanded CD8+ clones were unknown, and absence from virus-specific databases did not rule out viral specificity. The largest CD8+ clone made up more than 20% of CD8+ cells in 8 of 65 patients, and blood and synovial fluid shared several identical CD8+ TCRB sequences. Rheumatoid arthritis patients and age-matched healthy controls did not significantly differ in CD8+ T-cell clonality.

A remark on this clone: The target of this receptor is not known. Base-call qualities are not available, and no considerably larger clone is one nucleotide away.

Sequenced sample: CD8+ T cells sorted from blood. This receptor was taken from an adult with rheumatoid arthritis.

The CDR3 here reads CATVRRGEQYF. The DNA sequence reads TGTGCCACGGTCAGACGGGGCGAGCAGTACTTC. The chain links TRBV30 with TRBJ2-7; the D gene is possibly TRBD2, with 5 bases matching. The CDR3 spans 11 residues, from the cysteine through the phenylalanine. CDR3 DNA is the only sequence kept; it has 33 bases, read in frame from the first base. A distance of 14 bases separates the germline ends of V and J, which lose 8 bases and 6 bases respectively. Via the germline V gene (reference sequence), CDR1 is GTSNPN and CDR2 SVGIG.